This TCR beta chain comes out of a study of identical twins. Germline values: CDR1 SGHRS, CDR2 YFSETQ. The CDR3 has 14 residues. Trimming shortened V by 0 bases and J by 6 bases, and 10 bases separated the two germline ends. The donor group consisted entirely of healthy Caucasians. Study results and limitations: Because invariant MAIT and iNKT cells could be present, zero-insertion analyses could be partly confounded.

This clonotype was seen repeatedly, ten times or more. Antigen unknown. Each cDNA held unique molecular identifiers, and template switching gave it a universal primer site. TCRdb analysed the 5' RACE reads with MiXCR anew, one entry per CDR3 protein. The sample shows about 530,000 distinct CDR3 sequences, around 15% of them seen only once. This sample was shared with a second study, whose subject was yellow fever vaccine responses in identical twins. That study reports: Reportedly, twins showed a vaccine T cell response that looked partly convergent and partly personalized.

This receptor was taken from a woman between 18 and 29 years old in good health. This sequence joins TRBV5-1 and TRBJ2-1, with a tentative D call TRBD2 (5 bases). The material sequenced was CD4+ T cells sorted from blood. CDR3: CASSLGGPGNEQFF. The CDR3, as DNA: TGCGCCAGCAGCTTGGGAGGGCCGGGCAATGAGCAGTTCTTC.